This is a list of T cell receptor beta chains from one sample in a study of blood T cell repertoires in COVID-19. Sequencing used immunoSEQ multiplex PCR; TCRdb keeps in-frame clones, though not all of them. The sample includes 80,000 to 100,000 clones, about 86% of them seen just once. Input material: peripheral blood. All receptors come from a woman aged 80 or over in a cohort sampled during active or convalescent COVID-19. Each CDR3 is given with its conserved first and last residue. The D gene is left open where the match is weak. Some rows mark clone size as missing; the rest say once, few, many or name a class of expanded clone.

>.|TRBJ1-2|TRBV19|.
CASSIDREANYGYTF
TGTGCCAGTAGTATAGACAGGGAAGCTAACTATGGCTACACCTTC
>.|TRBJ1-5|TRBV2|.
CASSDRGRDQPQHF
TGTGCCAGCAGTGACCGGGGTAGGGATCAGCCCCAGCATTTT
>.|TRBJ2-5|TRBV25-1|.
CANPGGTQETQYF
TGTGCCAACCCAGGGGGGACACAAGAGACCCAGTACTTC
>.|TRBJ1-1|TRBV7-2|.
CASSLDRTEAFF
TGTGCCAGCAGCTTAGACCGGACTGAAGCTTTCTTT
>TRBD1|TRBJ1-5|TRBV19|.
CASSPTGQGYQPQHF
TGTGCCAGTAGTCCTACGGGACAGGGTTATCAGCCCCAGCATTTT
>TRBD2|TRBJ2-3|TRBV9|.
CASSSPPGLAGTDTQYF
TGTGCCAGCAGCTCCCCACCCGGACTAGCGGGCACAGATACGCAGTATTTT
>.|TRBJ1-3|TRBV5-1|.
CASSLQGNSGNTIYF
TGCGCCAGCAGCTTGCAGGGGAACTCTGGAAACACCATATATTTT
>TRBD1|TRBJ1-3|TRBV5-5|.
CASSPADRGSGNTIYF
TGTGCCAGCAGCCCGGCGGACAGGGGTTCGGGAAACACCATATATTTT
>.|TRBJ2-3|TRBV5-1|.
CASSLDGLLTDTQYF
TGCGCCAGCAGCTTAGATGGACTTCTCACAGATACGCAGTATTTT
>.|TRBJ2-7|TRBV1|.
CTSSFDKERKGSHEQYF
TGCACCAGCAGCTTTGACAAAGAGCGGAAGGGTTCCCACGAGCAGTACTTC
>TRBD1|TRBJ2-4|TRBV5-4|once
CASSTRQGSGGDIQYF
TGTGCCAGCAGCACCCGACAGGGGAGTGGTGGGGACATTCAGTACTTC
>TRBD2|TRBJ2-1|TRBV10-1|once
CASSLGASGSLYNEQFF
TGCGCCAGCAGTCTCGGGGCTAGCGGGAGTCTCTACAATGAGCAGTTCTTC
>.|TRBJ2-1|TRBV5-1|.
CASSLGGRAYNEQFF
TGCGCCAGCAGCTTGGGGGGCAGGGCCTACAATGAGCAGTTCTTC
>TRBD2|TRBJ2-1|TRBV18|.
CASSPLTSGGNTEQFF
TGTGCCAGCTCACCACTTACTAGCGGGGGTAACACGGAGCAGTTCTTC
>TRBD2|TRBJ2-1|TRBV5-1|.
CASSTPGLAGINEQFF
TGCGCCAGCAGCACCCCTGGACTAGCGGGAATCAATGAGCAGTTCTTC
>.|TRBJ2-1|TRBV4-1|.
CASSQALDSPYNEQFF
TGCGCCAGCAGCCAAGCCCTGGACTCTCCCTACAATGAGCAGTTCTTC
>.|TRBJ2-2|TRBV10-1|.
CASRPGRDTGELFF
TGCGCCAGCAGGCCTGGCAGGGACACCGGGGAGCTGTTTTTT
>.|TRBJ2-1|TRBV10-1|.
CASSDSLGSEQFF
TGCGCCAGCAGTGATTCACTAGGATCGGAGCAGTTCTTC
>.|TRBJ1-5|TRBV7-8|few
CASSLEQGNQPQHF
TGTGCCAGCAGCTTAGAACAGGGCAATCAGCCCCAGCATTTT
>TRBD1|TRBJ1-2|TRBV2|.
CASTQEGAGGYTF
TGTGCCAGCACCCAGGAGGGGGCTGGTGGCTACACCTTC
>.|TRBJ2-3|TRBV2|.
CASSEFSVGTDTQYF
TGTGCCAGCAGTGAATTTAGCGTGGGCACAGATACGCAGTATTTT
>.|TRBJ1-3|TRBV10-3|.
CAISEGFLLSTDSGNTIYF
TGTGCCATCAGTGAGGGGTTCCTTTTATCGACAGACTCTGGAAACACCATATATTTT
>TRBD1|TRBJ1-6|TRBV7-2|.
CASSGSQGAGNSPLHF
TGTGCCAGCAGCGGTAGCCAGGGGGCTGGTAATTCACCCCTCCACTTT
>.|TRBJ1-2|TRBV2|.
CASSEARIGYGYTF
TGTGCCAGCAGTGAAGCGCGGATAGGCTATGGCTACACCTTC
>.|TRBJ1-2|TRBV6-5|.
CATTNRAYGYTF
TGTGCCACCACAAACAGGGCCTATGGCTACACCTTC
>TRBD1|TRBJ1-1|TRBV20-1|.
CRPTGGGRSFF
TGCAGACCGACAGGGGGCGGGAGATCTTTCTTT
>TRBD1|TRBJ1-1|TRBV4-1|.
CASSQGQGARPLRNTEAFF
TGCGCCAGCAGCCAAGGGCAGGGGGCTCGACCGCTTCGGAACACTGAAGCTTTCTTT
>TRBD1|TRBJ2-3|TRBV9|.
CASSARVRGKSDTQYF
TGTGCCAGCAGCGCGAGAGTCAGGGGGAAGTCCGATACGCAGTATTTT
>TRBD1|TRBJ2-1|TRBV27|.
CASIPTGATGNEQFF
TGTGCCAGCATCCCGACAGGGGCCACGGGCAATGAGCAGTTCTTC